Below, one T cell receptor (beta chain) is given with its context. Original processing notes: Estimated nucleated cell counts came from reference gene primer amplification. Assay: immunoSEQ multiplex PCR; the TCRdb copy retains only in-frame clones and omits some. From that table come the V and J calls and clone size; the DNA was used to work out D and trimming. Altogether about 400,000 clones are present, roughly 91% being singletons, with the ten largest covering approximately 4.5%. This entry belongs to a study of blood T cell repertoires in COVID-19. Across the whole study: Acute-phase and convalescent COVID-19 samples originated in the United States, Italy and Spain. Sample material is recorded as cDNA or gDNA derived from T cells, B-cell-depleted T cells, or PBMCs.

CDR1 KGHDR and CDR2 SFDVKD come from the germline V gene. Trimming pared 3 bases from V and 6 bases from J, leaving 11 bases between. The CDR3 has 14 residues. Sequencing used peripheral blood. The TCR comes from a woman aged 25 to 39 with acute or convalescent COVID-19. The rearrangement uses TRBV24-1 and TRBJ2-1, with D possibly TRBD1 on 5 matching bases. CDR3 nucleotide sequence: TGTGCCACCAGTGATCCAGGGATGTTCAATGAGCAGTTCTTC. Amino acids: CATSDPGMFNEQFF.